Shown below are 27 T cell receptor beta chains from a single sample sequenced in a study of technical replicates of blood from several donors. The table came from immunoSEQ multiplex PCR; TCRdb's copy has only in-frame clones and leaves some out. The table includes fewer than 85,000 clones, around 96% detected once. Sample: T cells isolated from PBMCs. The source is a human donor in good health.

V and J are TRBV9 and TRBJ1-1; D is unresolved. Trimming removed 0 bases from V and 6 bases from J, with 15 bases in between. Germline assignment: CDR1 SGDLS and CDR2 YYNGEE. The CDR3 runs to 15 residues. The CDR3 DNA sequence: TGTGCCAGCAGCGTAGGAGGGAATAGGAGATCTGAAGCTTTCTTT. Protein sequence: CASSVGGNRRSEAFF.

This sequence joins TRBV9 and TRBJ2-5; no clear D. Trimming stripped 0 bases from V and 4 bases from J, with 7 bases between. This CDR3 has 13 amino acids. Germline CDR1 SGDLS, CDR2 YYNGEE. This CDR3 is CASSVGLRETQYF. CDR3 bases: TGTGCCAGCAGCGTAGGACTCCGAGAGACCCAGTACTTC.

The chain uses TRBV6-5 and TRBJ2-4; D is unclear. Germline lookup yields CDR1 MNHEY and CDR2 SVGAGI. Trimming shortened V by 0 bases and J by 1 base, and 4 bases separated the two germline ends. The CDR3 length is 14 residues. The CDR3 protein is CASSYSYAKNIQYF. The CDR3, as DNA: TGTGCCAGCAGTTACTCATATGCCAAAAACATTCAGTACTTC.

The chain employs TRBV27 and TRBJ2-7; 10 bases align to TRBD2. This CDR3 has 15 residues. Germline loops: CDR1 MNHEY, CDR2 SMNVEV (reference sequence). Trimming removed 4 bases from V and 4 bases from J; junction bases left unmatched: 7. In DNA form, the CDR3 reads TGTGCCAGCAGTTGGGCTAGCGGGAGCAAGTACGAGCAGTACTTC. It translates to CASSWASGSKYEQYF.

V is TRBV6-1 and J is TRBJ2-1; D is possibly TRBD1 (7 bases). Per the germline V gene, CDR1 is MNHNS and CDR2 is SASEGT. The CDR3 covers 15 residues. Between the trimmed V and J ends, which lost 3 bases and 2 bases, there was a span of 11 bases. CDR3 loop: CASSDAGQPYNEQFF. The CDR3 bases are TGTGCCAGCAGTGACGCGGGACAGCCCTACAATGAGCAGTTCTTC.

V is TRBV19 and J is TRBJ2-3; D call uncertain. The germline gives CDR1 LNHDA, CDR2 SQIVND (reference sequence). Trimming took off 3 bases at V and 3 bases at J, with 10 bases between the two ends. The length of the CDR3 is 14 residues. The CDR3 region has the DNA TGTGCCAGTAGTATGATCCTAGGAACAGATACGCAGTATTTT. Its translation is CASSMILGTDTQYF.

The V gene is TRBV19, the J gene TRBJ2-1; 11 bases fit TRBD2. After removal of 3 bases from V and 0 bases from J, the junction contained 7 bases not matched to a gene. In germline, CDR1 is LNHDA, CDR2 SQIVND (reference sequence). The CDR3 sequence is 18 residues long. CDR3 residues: CASSMLKTSGSSYNEQFF. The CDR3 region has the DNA TGTGCCAGTAGTATGCTTAAAACTAGCGGGAGCTCCTACAATGAGCAGTTCTTC. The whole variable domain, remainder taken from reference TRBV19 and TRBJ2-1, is DGGITQSPKYLFRKEGQNVTLSCEQNLNHDAMYWYRQDPGQGLRLIYYSQIVNDFQKGDIAEGYSVSREKKESFPLTVTSAQKNPTAFYLCASSMLKTSGSSYNEQFFGPGTRLTVL.

This CDR3 is CASSVSSYTEAFF. The CDR3 nucleotides read TGTGCCAGCAGTGTATCGTCCTACACTGAAGCTTTCTTT. The chain is built from TRBV6-4 and TRBJ1-1; D call uncertain. The CDR3 consists of 13 residues. Trimming took off 4 bases at V and 3 bases at J, with 9 bases between the two ends. CDR1 is MRHNA, CDR2 SNTAGT, per germline.

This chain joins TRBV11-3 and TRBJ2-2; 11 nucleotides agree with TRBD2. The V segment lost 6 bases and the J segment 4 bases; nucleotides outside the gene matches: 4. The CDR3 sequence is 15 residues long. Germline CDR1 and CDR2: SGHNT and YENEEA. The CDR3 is CASSSTSGTTGELFF. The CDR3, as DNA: TGTGCCAGCAGTTCGACTAGCGGGACCACCGGGGAGCTGTTTTTT. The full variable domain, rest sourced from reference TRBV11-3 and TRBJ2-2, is EAGVVQSPRYKIIEKKQPVAFWCNPISGHNTLYWYLQNLGQGPELLIRYENEEAVDDSQLPKDRFSAERLKGVDSTLKIQPAELGDSAVYLCASSSTSGTTGELFFGEGSRLTVL.

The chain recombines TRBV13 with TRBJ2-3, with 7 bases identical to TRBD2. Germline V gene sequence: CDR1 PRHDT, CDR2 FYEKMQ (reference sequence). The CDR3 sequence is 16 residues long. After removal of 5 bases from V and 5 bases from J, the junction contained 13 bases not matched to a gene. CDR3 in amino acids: CASSPFGGSVGDTQYF. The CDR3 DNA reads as TGTGCCAGCAGCCCATTCGGCGGGAGTGTAGGAGATACGCAGTATTTT.

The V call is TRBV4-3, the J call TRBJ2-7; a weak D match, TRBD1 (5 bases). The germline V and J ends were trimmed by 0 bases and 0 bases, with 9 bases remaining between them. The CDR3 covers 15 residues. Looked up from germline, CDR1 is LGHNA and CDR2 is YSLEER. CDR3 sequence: CASSQDGRASYEQYF. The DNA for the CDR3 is TGCGCCAGCAGCCAAGACGGCAGGGCCTCCTACGAGCAGTACTTC.

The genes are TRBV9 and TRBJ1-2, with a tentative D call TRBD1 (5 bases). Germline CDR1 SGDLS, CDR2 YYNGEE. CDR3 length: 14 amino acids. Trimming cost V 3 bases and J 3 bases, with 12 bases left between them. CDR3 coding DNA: TGTGCCAGCAGCGAGACCGGGGGGGACTATGGCTACACCTTC. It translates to CASSETGGDYGYTF.

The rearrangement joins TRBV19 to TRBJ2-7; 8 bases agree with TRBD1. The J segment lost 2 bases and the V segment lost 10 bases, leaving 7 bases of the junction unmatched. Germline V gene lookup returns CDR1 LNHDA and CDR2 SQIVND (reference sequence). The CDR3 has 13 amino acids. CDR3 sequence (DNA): TGTGCCACCACGGGGACAGGTACCTACGAGCAGTACTTC. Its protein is CATTGTGTYEQYF. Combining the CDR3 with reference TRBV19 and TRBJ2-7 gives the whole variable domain DGGITQSPKYLFRKEGQNVTLSCEQNLNHDAMYWYRQDPGQGLRLIYYSQIVNDFQKGDIAEGYSVSREKKESFPLTVTSAQKNPTAFYLCATTGTGTYEQYFGPGTRLTVT.

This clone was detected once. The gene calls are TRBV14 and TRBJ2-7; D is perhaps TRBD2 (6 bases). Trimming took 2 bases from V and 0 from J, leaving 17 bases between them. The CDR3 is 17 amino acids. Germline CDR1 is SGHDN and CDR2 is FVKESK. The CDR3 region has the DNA TGTGCCAGCAGCCAATCACGGGGGTATTCGAGCTCCTACGAGCAGTACTTC. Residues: CASSQSRGYSSSYEQYF.

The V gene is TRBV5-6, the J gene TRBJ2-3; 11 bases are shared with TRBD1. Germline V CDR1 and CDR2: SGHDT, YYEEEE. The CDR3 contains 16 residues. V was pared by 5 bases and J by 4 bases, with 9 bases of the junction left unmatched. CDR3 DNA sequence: TGTGCCAGCAGTGCCGGGACAGGGGGATCGGCAGATACGCAGTATTTT. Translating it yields CASSAGTGGSADTQYF.

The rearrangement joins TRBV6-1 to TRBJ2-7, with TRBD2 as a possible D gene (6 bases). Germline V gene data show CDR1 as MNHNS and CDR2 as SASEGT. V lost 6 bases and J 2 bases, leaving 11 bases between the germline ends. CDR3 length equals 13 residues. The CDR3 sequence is CASSGGEAYEQYF. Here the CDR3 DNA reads TGTGCCAGCAGCGGGGGAGAAGCCTACGAGCAGTACTTC.

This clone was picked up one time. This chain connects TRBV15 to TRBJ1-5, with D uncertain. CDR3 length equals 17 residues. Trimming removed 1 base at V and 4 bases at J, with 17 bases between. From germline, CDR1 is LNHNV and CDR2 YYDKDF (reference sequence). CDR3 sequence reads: CATSRGADFPVNQPQHF. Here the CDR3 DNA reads TGTGCCACCAGCAGAGGGGCTGATTTTCCCGTAAATCAGCCCCAGCATTTT.

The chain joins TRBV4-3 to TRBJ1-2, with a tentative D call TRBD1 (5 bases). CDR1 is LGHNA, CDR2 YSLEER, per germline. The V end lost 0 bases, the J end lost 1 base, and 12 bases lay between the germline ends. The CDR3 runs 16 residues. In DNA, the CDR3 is TGCGCCAGCAGCCAAGATTCTTATGGACATAACTATGGCTACACCTTC. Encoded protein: CASSQDSYGHNYGYTF.

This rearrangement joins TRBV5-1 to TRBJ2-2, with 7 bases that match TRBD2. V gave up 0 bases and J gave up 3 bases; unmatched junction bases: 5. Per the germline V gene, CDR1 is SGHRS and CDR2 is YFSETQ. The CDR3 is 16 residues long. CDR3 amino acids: CASSLVSSGYTGELFF. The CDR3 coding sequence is TGCGCCAGCAGCTTGGTGTCTAGCGGTTACACCGGGGAGCTGTTTTTT. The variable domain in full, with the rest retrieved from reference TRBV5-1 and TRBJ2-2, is KAGVTQTPRYLIKTRGQQVTLSCSPISGHRSVSWYQQTPGQGLQFLFEYFSETQRNKGNFPGRFSGRQFSNSRSEMNVSTLELGDSALYLCASSLVSSGYTGELFFGEGSRLTVL.

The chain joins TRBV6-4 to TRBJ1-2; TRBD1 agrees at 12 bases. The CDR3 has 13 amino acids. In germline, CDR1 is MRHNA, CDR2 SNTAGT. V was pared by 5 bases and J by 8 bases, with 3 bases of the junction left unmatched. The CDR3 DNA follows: TGTGCCAGCAGTAGGGACAGGGGGCACGGCTACACCTTC. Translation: CASSRDRGHGYTF.

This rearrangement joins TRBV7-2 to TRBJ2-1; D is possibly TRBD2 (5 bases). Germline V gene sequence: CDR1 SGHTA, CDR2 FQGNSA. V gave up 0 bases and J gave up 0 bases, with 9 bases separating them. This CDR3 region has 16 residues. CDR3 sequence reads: CASSLAPRGSYNEQFF. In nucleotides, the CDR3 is TGTGCCAGCAGCTTAGCTCCCCGGGGCTCCTACAATGAGCAGTTCTTC.

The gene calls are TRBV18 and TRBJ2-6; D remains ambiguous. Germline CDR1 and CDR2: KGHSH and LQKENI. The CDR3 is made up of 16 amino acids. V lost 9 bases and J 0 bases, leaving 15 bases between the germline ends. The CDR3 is CASPPTQSSGANVLTF. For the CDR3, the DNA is TGTGCCAGTCCCCCGACACAGAGCTCTGGGGCCAACGTCCTGACTTTC.

The CDR3: CAWIPGTSPINTGELFF. CDR3 in DNA: TGTGCCTGGATTCCCGGGACATCCCCCATTAACACCGGGGAGCTGTTTTTT. The rearrangement uses TRBV30 and TRBJ2-2, with D tentatively TRBD1 (6 bases). This CDR3 comprises 17 residues. CDR1 and CDR2 from the germline V gene are GTSNPN and SVGIG (reference sequence). V lost 4 bases and J 2 bases, leaving 20 bases between the germline ends. Supplemented by reference TRBV30 and TRBJ2-2, the full variable domain reads SQTIHQWPATLVQPVGSPLSLECTVEGTSNPNLYWYRQAAGRGLQLLFYSVGIGQISSEVPQNLSASRPQDRQFILSSKKLLLSDSGFYLCAWIPGTSPINTGELFFGEGSRLTVL.

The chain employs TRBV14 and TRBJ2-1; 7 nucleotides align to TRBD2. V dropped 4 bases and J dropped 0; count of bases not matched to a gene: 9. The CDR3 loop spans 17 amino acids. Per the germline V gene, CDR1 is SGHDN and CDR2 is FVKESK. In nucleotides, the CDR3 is TGTGCCAGCAGCCCCCTAGAAGGGACTACCTCCTACAATGAGCAGTTCTTC. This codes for CASSPLEGTTSYNEQFF.

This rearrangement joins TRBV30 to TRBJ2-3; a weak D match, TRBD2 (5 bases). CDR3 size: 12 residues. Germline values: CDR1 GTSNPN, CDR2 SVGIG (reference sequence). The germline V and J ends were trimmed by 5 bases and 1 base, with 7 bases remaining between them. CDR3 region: CAWELGTDTQYF. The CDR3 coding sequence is TGTGCCTGGGAACTAGGCACAGATACGCAGTATTTT.

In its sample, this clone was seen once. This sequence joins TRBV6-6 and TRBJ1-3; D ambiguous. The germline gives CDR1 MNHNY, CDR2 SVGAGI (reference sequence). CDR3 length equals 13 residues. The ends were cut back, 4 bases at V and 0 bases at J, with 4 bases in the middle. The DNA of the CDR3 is TGTGCCAGCAGTTCCCACTCTGGAAACACCATATATTTT. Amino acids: CASSSHSGNTIYF.

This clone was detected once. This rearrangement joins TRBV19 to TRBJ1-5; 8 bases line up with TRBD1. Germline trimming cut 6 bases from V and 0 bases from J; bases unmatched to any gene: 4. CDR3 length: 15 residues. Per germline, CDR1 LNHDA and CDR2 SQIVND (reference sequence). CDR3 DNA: TGTGCCAGTAGAACAGGGGGACCTAGCAATCAGCCCCAGCATTTT. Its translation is CASRTGGPSNQPQHF.